This T cell receptor (beta chain) was identified in a study of human T cells and chemical hapten exposure. Study in general: On the upper back, patch tests were applied with 0.01% DPC and read at 6 days. Per-sample TCR yield variation was attributed mainly to small pooled library volume differences.

Comment on this clonotype: Its antigen is undetermined.

Time point reported: patch test 3, about 24 weeks after DPC sensitization. Sample treatment: therapeutic diphenylcyclopropenone sensitization with weekly scalp DPC. Study results and caveats: Donors, who had alopecia, may show an immune response that differs from healthy people's.

TCRdb redid the calling of the RACE reads with MiXCR, one entry per CDR3 protein. Of 100,000 or so distinct CDR3 sequences in the sample, less than 45% were seen once. Germline V CDR1 and CDR2: DFQATT, SNEGSKA (reference sequence). CDR3 length: 14 amino acids. V was pared by 2 bases and J by 11 bases, with 13 bases of the junction left unmatched. This chain connects TRBV20-1 to TRBJ1-1; 8 bases line up with TRBD1. The specimen was whole blood, collected in connection with sensitization to the hapten diphenylcyclopropenone (DPC). This receptor was obtained from a man aged 40-55 years with alopecia areata. Some clones in this sample may be carry-over from other donors' samples. The CDR3 sequence: CSARPRTGSVMAFF. CDR3 bases: TGCAGTGCTAGACCAAGGACAGGGAGTGTCATGGCTTTCTTT.